Each of the 20 T cell receptor beta chains below was sequenced from the same sample in a study of PD-L1 blockade in urothelial cancer. Time point meaning: pretreatment peripheral blood. TCRdb's copy holds only in-frame clones and misses some; the assay was immunoSEQ multiplex PCR. The table lists tens of thousands of clones, roughly 86% of them singletons. Source: PBMCs, taken around atezolizumab (anti-PD-L1) treatment. The receptors were gathered from a man aged 60 to 69 with urothelial cancer.

V and J are TRBV4-1 and TRBJ2-7; tentatively, D is TRBD1 (5 bases). The CDR3 is 15 residues long. V dropped 0 bases and J dropped 2 bases, with 11 bases sitting between them. CDR1 is MGHRA and CDR2 is YSYEKL in the germline V gene. The CDR3 loop is CASSQDRAYTYEQYF. The CDR3 coding sequence is TGCGCCAGCAGCCAAGACAGGGCGTATACCTACGAGCAGTACTTC.

The V call is TRBV19, the J call TRBJ1-6, with TRBD1 identical over 10 bases. CDR1 and CDR2 (germline): LNHDA, SQIVND (reference sequence). This CDR3 has 16 amino acids. Trimming took 2 bases from V and 8 from J; bases not matched to a gene: 6. This CDR3 reads CASSIPPTGGYSPLHF. CDR3 DNA sequence: TGTGCCAGTAGTATACCCCCGACAGGGGGCTATTCACCCCTCCACTTT.

The rearrangement links TRBV7-2 to TRBJ1-2; no clear D gene. The CDR3 is 15 residues long. Germline lookup yields CDR1 SGHTA and CDR2 FQGNSA. Trimming pared 6 bases from V and 4 bases from J, leaving 18 bases between. CDR3 nucleotides: TGTGCCAGCAGGTCTGCGGCCGCCTCCTCCTATGGCTACACCTTC. Encoded protein: CASRSAAASSYGYTF.

This clone was counted a single time. The V call is TRBV4-1, the J call TRBJ2-7, with 10 positions matching TRBD1. V lost 5 bases to trimming and J lost 5 bases; unmatched junction nucleotides: 6. The germline gives CDR1 MGHRA, CDR2 YSYEKL. The CDR3 sequence is 14 residues long. CDR3 region: CASSGWDRGNEQYF. The CDR3, as DNA: TGCGCCAGCAGCGGTTGGGACAGGGGCAACGAGCAGTACTTC.

This chain links TRBV5-1 with TRBJ2-5; a possible D gene is TRBD1 (6 bases). Judging by the DNA end, TRBJ2-7 fits better; the J call may be wrong. The germline CDR1 and CDR2 sequences are SGHRS and YFSETQ. The CDR3 runs to 13 residues. CDR3 coding DNA: TGCGCCAGCAGCTTGCAGGGGAACTACGAGCAGTACTTC. Protein: CASSLQGNYEQYF.

The chain combines TRBV10-2 with TRBJ1-1; perhaps TRBD1 as D (5 bases). Germline CDR1 is WSHSY and CDR2 is SAAADI. The CDR3 runs 15 residues. The ends were cut back, 0 bases at V and 4 bases at J, with 12 bases in the middle. The CDR3 region has the DNA TGCGCCAGCAGTGAGTCAAGGGTTAGGGGCACTGAAGCTTTCTTT. The encoded protein is CASSESRVRGTEAFF.

The V gene is TRBV4-2, the J gene TRBJ1-4, with D tentatively TRBD1 (5 bases). CDR3 size: 15 residues. Germline values: CDR1 LGHNA, CDR2 YNFKEQ. V was trimmed by 2 bases and J by 6 bases, leaving 13 bases between them. The CDR3 reads CASSQKKGRHEKLFF. The CDR3, as DNA: TGTGCCAGCAGCCAAAAAAAGGGGCGGCATGAAAAACTGTTTTTT.

Worth noting for this clone: Other DNA sequences in the same sample also yield this CDR3. The rearrangement joins TRBV11-2 to TRBJ2-2; D not certain. Per the germline V gene, CDR1 is SGHAT and CDR2 is FQNNGV. The CDR3 is 14 residues long. Trimming cost V 5 bases and J 0 bases, with 7 bases left between them. The CDR3 coding sequence is TGTGCCAGCAGCCCTCGGGCGAACACCGGGGAGCTGTTTTTT. Amino acids: CASSPRANTGELFF.

V is TRBV5-5 and J is TRBJ1-3, with D perhaps matching TRBD1 (5 bases). The CDR3 spans 15 residues. The germline gives CDR1 SGHKS, CDR2 YYEKEE (reference sequence). The V gene lost 1 base and the J gene lost 3 bases, with 11 bases spanning the gap. CDR3 DNA: TGTGCCAGCAGCTTGCCGGGGGAGGGTGGAAACACCATATATTTT. Its translation is CASSLPGEGGNTIYF.

As DNA, the CDR3 is TGTGCCAGCAGTAACGGACAGCGTTACGAGCAGTACTTC. This translates into CASSNGQRYEQYF. This sequence joins TRBV6-6 and TRBJ2-7, with D perhaps matching TRBD1 (6 bases). CDR1 MNHNY and CDR2 SVGAGI come from the germline V gene (reference sequence). The CDR3 loop spans 13 amino acids. The germline V and J ends were trimmed by 5 bases and 4 bases, with 12 bases remaining between them.

The chain joins TRBV9 to TRBJ2-2, with D tentatively TRBD1 (6 bases). CDR3 length: 15 amino acids. Germline-derived CDR1 and CDR2 are SGDLS and YYNGEE. V was trimmed by 0 bases and J by 6 bases, leaving 12 bases between them. The CDR3 region is CASSVDTGYPGELFF. In DNA form, the CDR3 reads TGTGCCAGCAGCGTAGATACAGGGTATCCCGGGGAGCTGTTTTTT.

The chain is built from TRBV15 and TRBJ1-3; D perhaps matches TRBD1 (6 bases). CDR3 length: 16 amino acids. The ends were cut back, 1 base at V and 2 bases at J, with 12 bases in the middle. Per germline, CDR1 LNHNV and CDR2 YYDKDF (reference sequence). CDR3 coding DNA: TGTGCCACCAGCAGAGGAACCCCAGGGGCTGGAAACACCATATATTTT. As protein: CATSRGTPGAGNTIYF.

As regards this clone: The sample carries other DNA sequences with the same CDR3. The V and J genes are TRBV19 and TRBJ2-3; 8 positions agree with TRBD1. V shed 4 bases and J 5 bases; nucleotides not matched to a gene: 2. Per germline, CDR1 LNHDA and CDR2 SQIVND (reference sequence). The CDR3 sequence is 13 residues long. CDR3 coding DNA: TGTGCCAGTAGTAGCAGGGGGCTAGATACGCAGTATTTT. It encodes CASSSRGLDTQYF. The variable domain in full, completed from reference TRBV19 and TRBJ2-3, reads DGGITQSPKYLFRKEGQNVTLSCEQNLNHDAMYWYRQDPGQGLRLIYYSQIVNDFQKGDIAEGYSVSREKKESFPLTVTSAQKNPTAFYLCASSSRGLDTQYFGPGTRLTVL.

Here the CDR3 DNA reads TGCGCCAGCAGCTTTAGCGGGGCTAGCACAGATACGCAGTATTTT. Amino acids: CASSFSGASTDTQYF. The rearrangement uses TRBV5-1 and TRBJ2-3, with 8 bases fitting TRBD2. The germline V gene encodes CDR1 SGHRS and CDR2 YFSETQ. This CDR3 comprises 15 residues. Germline trimming cut 2 bases from V and 0 bases from J; bases unmatched to any gene: 2. Full variable domain (missing parts from reference TRBV5-1 and TRBJ2-3): KAGVTQTPRYLIKTRGQQVTLSCSPISGHRSVSWYQQTPGQGLQFLFEYFSETQRNKGNFPGRFSGRQFSNSRSEMNVSTLELGDSALYLCASSFSGASTDTQYFGPGTRLTVL.

The rearrangement links TRBV5-5 to TRBJ1-5; D remains unclear. The CDR3 has 15 amino acids. Germline CDR1 and CDR2: SGHKS and YYEKEE (reference sequence). Trimming shortened V by 0 bases and J by 3 bases, and 10 bases separated the two germline ends. The CDR3 sequence is CASSLGTEINQPQHF. CDR3 sequence (DNA): TGTGCCAGCAGCTTGGGTACAGAAATCAATCAGCCCCAGCATTTT.

The rearrangement joins TRBV4-1 to TRBJ2-3; D remains ambiguous. The CDR3 is 13 residues long. Looked up from germline, CDR1 is MGHRA and CDR2 is YSYEKL. V lost 1 base and J lost 8, with 10 bases in between. CDR3 coding DNA: TGCGCCAGCAGCCAAGGGCTACGAGGTACGCAGTATTTT. Translating it yields CASSQGLRGTQYF.

The V and J genes are TRBV25-1 and TRBJ2-7, with 7 bases matching TRBD1. This CDR3 region has 14 residues. Germline V CDR1 and CDR2: MGHDK, SYGVNS. The V and J ends lost 3 bases and 3 bases, in that order; junction bases with no gene match: 5. The CDR3 is CASSDDRVSYEQYF. The CDR3, as DNA: TGTGCCAGCAGTGATGACAGGGTGAGCTACGAGCAGTACTTC.

The rearrangement links TRBV18 to TRBJ1-4; D may be TRBD1 (6 bases). CDR1 KGHSH and CDR2 LQKENI come from the germline V gene. The CDR3 is 13 amino acids. Trimming removed 3 bases at V and 5 bases at J, with 7 bases between. Written as DNA, the CDR3 is TGTGCCAGCTCACCCGGGACAAATGAAAAACTGTTTTTT. Translating gives CASSPGTNEKLFF.

This rearrangement joins TRBV6-1 to TRBJ2-2; maybe TRBD2 (6 bases). V lost 3 bases and J lost 7, with 15 bases in between. Germline-derived CDR1 and CDR2 are MNHNS and SASEGT. The CDR3 runs to 15 residues. DNA for the CDR3: TGTGCCAGCAGTGAGGTCGGGGGACGGATCGGGGAGCTGTTTTTT. It translates to CASSEVGGRIGELFF.

This chain links TRBV5-1 with TRBJ1-6, with 7 bases identical to TRBD1. CDR1 is SGHRS, CDR2 YFSETQ, per germline. The CDR3 extends over 18 amino acids. Trimming took 1 base from V and 3 from J; bases not matched to a gene: 10. CDR3 loop: CASSLQGVTDGYNSPLHF. The DNA of the CDR3 is TGCGCCAGCAGCTTGCAGGGGGTCACGGACGGCTATAATTCACCCCTCCACTTT. Filled out from reference TRBV5-1 and TRBJ1-6, the complete variable domain reads KAGVTQTPRYLIKTRGQQVTLSCSPISGHRSVSWYQQTPGQGLQFLFEYFSETQRNKGNFPGRFSGRQFSNSRSEMNVSTLELGDSALYLCASSLQGVTDGYNSPLHFGNGTRLTVT.